This TCR beta chain originates from a study of blood T cells in healthy people across ages. Together with a sample-barcoded 5' primer, a J-beta primer mix was included in a second PCR lasting roughly 6 to 12 cycles. TCRdb fed the 5' RACE reads into MiXCR, producing one record per CDR3 protein. Found here are under 1,100,000 distinct CDR3 sequences, about 25% of them singletons; the top ten hold approximately 0.75%. Points from the study as a whole: Compared with aged donors, long-lived donors showed fewer expanded clones, suggesting selection.

From germline, CDR1 is DFQATT and CDR2 SNEGSKA (reference sequence). The CDR3 has 13 residues. Points on this clonotype: As yet, its antigen is unknown.

The same sample was also studied in work on T cells of mothers and their children. That report adds: Researchers put all of the extracted RNA into cDNA synthesis, using around 1.5 ug per 15 ul. Using the M1S primer, the second PCR added sample barcodes along with 2-4 random nucleotides.

This clonotype was obtained from a girl aged 2 to 10 in good health. The chain combines TRBV20-1 with TRBJ2-1, with 10 bases aligning to TRBD1. The J call may not be correct, given that the DNA end is closer to TRBJ2-5. Sequencing input: blood. The CDR3 DNA follows: TGCAGTGCTCCCGGGACAGGGGTAGAGACCCAGTACTTC. Translation gives CSAPGTGVETQYF.